This T cell receptor (beta chain) is drawn from a study of CD8+ T cells in alopecia areata. Study background: The drug, oral tofacitinib, was given to treated patients at 5 to 10 mg twice daily.

Treatment given: oral pan-JAK inhibitor, 5-10 mg twice daily. Sequencing templates came from extracted RNA that was reverse transcribed into cDNA. Here immunoSEQ multiplex PCR was the method, and the copy in TCRdb shows in-frame clones only, minus some. The sample lists about 290,000 clones, roughly 64% occurring once. This CDR3 is 19 amino acids long. Germline V CDR1 and CDR2: SEHNR, FQNEAQ (reference sequence). Trimming left V 4 bases short and J 2 bases short, with 27 bases between. This clone has just one count. The chain links TRBV7-9 to TRBJ2-7; D is perhaps TRBD1 (6 bases). The material was CD4+ T cells sorted from blood, obtained at week 24, from a patient treated with tofacitinib. The sequence derives from a human donor with alopecia areata. The CDR3 here is CASSSFFPGHPSGTYEQYF. CDR3 DNA sequence: TGTGCCAGCAGCTCTTTTTTTCCGGGACACCCATCGGGGACCTACGAGCAGTACTTC.